This entry concerns a single T cell receptor (beta chain). This sample is drawn from a study of blood T cell repertoires in COVID-19. About the research overall: The United States, Italy and Spain were the sources of the acute and convalescent COVID-19 samples.

Participants were aged roughly 18 to 89 years from 20 to 30 US areas. Recovery meant two consecutive negative NP/OP PCR tests, professional clearance, or resolved symptoms. Authors' data handling: Scientists estimated how many nucleated cells there were by amplifying reference gene primers. Data came from immunoSEQ multiplex PCR; TCRdb stores just in-frame clones and leaves some out. V and J calls and clone size follow that table, whereas D and trimming were derived from the DNA. Here the sample spans roughly 330,000 clones, 70% to 90% being singletons. The germline CDR1 and CDR2 sequences are MGHRA and YSYEKL. Trimming cost V 2 bases and J 4 bases; bases outside gene matches: 5. The CDR3 consists of 14 residues.

The sample comprised PBMCs or T cells enriched from blood (not recorded which). The J gene is TRBJ2-7, the V gene TRBV4-1; TRBD1 aligns across 7 bases. This sequence was found in a woman aged 25 to 39 who had recovered from COVID-19. DNA for the CDR3: TGCGCCAGCAGCCAAAGACAGGGTACTTACGAGCAGTACTTC. It codes for CASSQRQGTYEQYF.